This T cell receptor (beta chain) was found in a study of T cell responses to AZD1222 COVID-19 vaccine. Study-level findings and limits: Most donors were white British, females outnumbered males, and clonal diversity was possibly underestimated. A reported finding is that nearly half of spike-specific TCRs target unmutated variant regions. Vaccine-associated CD4 TCRs ranged over spike, dominating at 160-218 and 743-854. AZD1222 recipients seropositive at baseline numbered only six or seven.

The CDR3 is 14 amino acids. Trimming removed 6 bases from V and 3 bases from J, with 14 bases in between. CDR1 and CDR2 from the germline V gene are MNHEY and SVGAGI. Using immunoSEQ multiplex PCR, the repertoire was profiled, and TCRdb retains in-frame clones only, with some absent. The table lists 200,000 or so clones, roughly 92% of them singletons, with 0.95% to 1.1% in the top ten. A word on this clone: The antigen remains unidentified.

The receptor's source is an adult who received the AZD1222 COVID-19 vaccine. The J gene is TRBJ1-1, the V gene TRBV6-5, with D uncertain. The material sequenced was peripheral blood, taken 28 days after the second AZD1222 dose. Here the CDR3 reads CASRIRGLDTEAFF. As DNA, the CDR3 is TGTGCCAGCAGGATCCGTGGTTTGGACACTGAAGCTTTCTTT.